This T cell receptor beta chain comes out of a study of control samples from healthy donors and cancer patients. This CDR3 region has 17 residues. V shed 2 bases, J shed 1 base, and the junction held 9 bases outside the gene matches. Germline values: CDR1 MGHDK, CDR2 SYGVNS. The table came from immunoSEQ multiplex PCR; TCRdb's copy has only in-frame clones and leaves some out. The data hold 17,000 or so clones, with around 83% observed a single time. The chain uses TRBV25-1 and TRBJ2-3, with TRBD1 matching over 7 bases. This clonotype was sampled from a woman in her 70s with colorectal cancer. The sequenced sample consisted of PBMCs. The CDR3 loop is CASSEALTGPGTDTQYF. As DNA, the CDR3 is TGTGCCAGCAGTGAAGCCCTGACAGGGCCCGGCACAGATACGCAGTATTTT.